This T cell receptor beta chain is drawn from a study of cytomegalovirus exposure and HLA in healthy donors. Trimming cost V 4 bases and J 0 bases, with 7 bases left between them. The germline V gene encodes CDR1 MNHNS and CDR2 SASEGT. The CDR3 runs 14 residues. Study-level findings and limits: Using the classifier, cytomegalovirus status was reportedly diagnosed with high specificity and sensitivity.

This clone was seen at least ten times. No antigen is known for it. Amplification used 60 Vbeta primers and 13 Jbeta primers. Assay: immunoSEQ multiplex PCR; the TCRdb copy retains only in-frame clones and omits some. The sample has over 110,000 clones, 55% to 80% seen once. The chain carries TRBV6-1 and TRBJ2-1; D is unclear. The receptor's source is a middle-aged woman in good health and CMV-seronegative. The sequenced sample was PBMCs. The CDR3 coding sequence is TGTGCCAGCAGTGGACTGAGCTCCTACAATGAGCAGTTCTTC. Protein: CASSGLSSYNEQFF.